The present entry profiles one T cell receptor (beta chain) with its context. This record belongs to a study of OX40 agonist ivuxolimab in advanced cancers. The CDR3 has 14 amino acids. V lost 4 bases to trimming and J lost 9 bases; unmatched junction nucleotides: 8. CDR1 is LGHNA and CDR2 is YNFKEQ in the germline V gene. Method: immunoSEQ multiplex PCR; TCRdb's copy keeps in-frame clones and lacks some. The sample carries 65,000 to 80,000 clones, about 88% recorded once. The clonotype originates from an adult with an advanced solid tumor such as melanoma, head and neck, liver or kidney cancer. The chain carries TRBV4-2 and TRBJ2-1; 8 bases map to TRBD1. The sample was CD4+ or CD8+ T cells sorted from blood, taken in a trial of the OX40 agonist ivuxolimab. The CDR3 bases are TGTGCCAGCAGCCCAACCCCTGGGACAGGTGAGCAGTTCTTC. This translates into CASSPTPGTGEQFF.